The entry below gives a single TCR beta chain sequence along with its context. Regarding time point: baseline pretreatment blood. Noted treatment: 15 Gy SBRT to primary tumor, nephrectomy 4 weeks later. The tumor was a clear cell renal cell carcinoma. This CDR3 has 13 residues. Germline CDR1 MNHEY, CDR2 SVGAGI. Trimming removed 8 bases from V and 1 base from J, with 11 bases in between. The record originates from a study of radiation and T cells in renal cell carcinoma. TCRdb's copy holds only in-frame clones and misses some; the assay was immunoSEQ multiplex PCR. The sample lists approximately 120,000 clones, 82% occurring once.

The material was blood, obtained from a patient whose treatment included radiotherapy and nephrectomy. The V and J genes are TRBV6-5 and TRBJ1-1, with a tentative D call TRBD1 (6 bases). This receptor was taken from a woman aged 55 to 70 with renal cell carcinoma. This CDR3 is CASRDIGNTEAFF. CDR3 sequence (DNA): TGTGCCAGCCGGGACATTGGGAACACTGAAGCTTTCTTT.